This record covers a single T cell receptor beta chain. Participant reports of clinical history set cohort assignment. Someone with COVID-19 had been met by exposed participants within 2 weeks before study entry. The data belong to a study of blood T cell repertoires in COVID-19. Study in general: From T cells, B-cell-depleted T cells, or PBMCs came the material, which was cDNA or gDNA.

V was shortened by 0 bases and J by 4 bases, with 13 bases between the two germline ends. Germline loops: CDR1 LNHNV, CDR2 YYDKDF (reference sequence). This CDR3 has 15 amino acids. Authors' methods: Estimation of nucleated cell counts was performed using reference gene primer amplification. Repertoires were generated with immunoSEQ multiplex PCR, while TCRdb's copy carries only in-frame clones and drops some. V, J and clone size were drawn from that table, and D and trimming were deduced from the DNA. The sample has about 430,000 clones, roughly 88% seen once. The sequence derives from a woman younger than 35 who had been exposed to COVID-19. The chain uses TRBV15 and TRBJ2-7; D not certain. The sequencing input was PBMCs or T cells enriched from blood (not recorded which). CDR3 nucleotides: TGTGCCACCAGCAGAGATCCCGTGACATTGTACGAGCAGTACTTC. This translates into CATSRDPVTLYEQYF. The full variable domain, rest sourced from reference TRBV15 and TRBJ2-7, is DAMVIQNPRYQVTQFGKPVTLSCSQTLNHNVMYWYQQKSSQAPKLLFHYYDKDFNNEADTPDNFQSRRPNTSFCFLDIRSPGLGDTAMYLCATSRDPVTLYEQYFGPGTRLTVT.